This TCR beta chain was sequenced in a study of OX40 agonist ivuxolimab in advanced cancers. The V and J ends lost 11 bases and 8 bases, in that order; junction bases with no gene match: 17. This CDR3 spans 15 amino acids. Germline V lookup: CDR1 MDHEN, CDR2 SYDVKM. This table comes from immunoSEQ multiplex PCR, and its TCRdb copy is limited to in-frame clones, with some not included. The table records tens of thousands of clones, 70% to 90% of them present only once. The sequence derives from an adult with an advanced solid tumor such as melanoma, head and neck, liver or kidney cancer. Specimen: CD4+ or CD8+ T cells sorted from blood, collected in a trial of the OX40 agonist ivuxolimab. The rearrangement joins TRBV28 to TRBJ2-1, with 8 bases lining up with TRBD2. The CDR3 nucleotides are TGTGCCGGGTCCCCTCGGGCTAGCGGGCGGGATGAGCAGTTCTTC. It encodes CAGSPRASGRDEQFF.